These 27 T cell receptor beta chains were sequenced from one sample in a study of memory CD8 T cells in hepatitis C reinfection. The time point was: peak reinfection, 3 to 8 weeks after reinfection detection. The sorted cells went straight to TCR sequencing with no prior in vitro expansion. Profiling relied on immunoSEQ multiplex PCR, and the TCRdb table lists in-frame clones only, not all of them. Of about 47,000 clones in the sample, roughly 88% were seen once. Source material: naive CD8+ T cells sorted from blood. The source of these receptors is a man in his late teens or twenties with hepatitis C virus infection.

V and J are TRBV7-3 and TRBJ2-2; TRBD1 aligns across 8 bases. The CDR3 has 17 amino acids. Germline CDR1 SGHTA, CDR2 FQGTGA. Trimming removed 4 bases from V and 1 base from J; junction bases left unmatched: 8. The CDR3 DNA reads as TGTGCCAGCAGCTGGAATCCCGGGACAGGGAACACCGGGGAGCTGTTTTTT. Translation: CASSWNPGTGNTGELFF.

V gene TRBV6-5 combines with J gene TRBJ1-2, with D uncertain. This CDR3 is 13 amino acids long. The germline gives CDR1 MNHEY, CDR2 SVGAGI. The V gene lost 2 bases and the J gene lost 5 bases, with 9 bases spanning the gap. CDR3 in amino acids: CASSYVGGYGYTF. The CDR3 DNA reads TGTGCCAGCAGTTACGTAGGCGGGTATGGCTACACCTTC.

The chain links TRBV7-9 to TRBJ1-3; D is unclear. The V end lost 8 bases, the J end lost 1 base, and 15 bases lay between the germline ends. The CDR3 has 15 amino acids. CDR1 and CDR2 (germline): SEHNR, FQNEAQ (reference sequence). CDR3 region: CASGEGGSSGNTIYF. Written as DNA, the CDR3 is TGTGCCAGCGGGGAGGGAGGGTCTTCTGGAAACACCATATATTTT.

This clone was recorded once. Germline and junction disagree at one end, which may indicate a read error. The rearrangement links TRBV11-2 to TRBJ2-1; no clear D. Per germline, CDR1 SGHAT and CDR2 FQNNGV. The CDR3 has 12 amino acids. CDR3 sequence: CASSLYYYEQFF. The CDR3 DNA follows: TGTGCCAGCAGCTTATACTACTATGAGCAGTTCTTC.

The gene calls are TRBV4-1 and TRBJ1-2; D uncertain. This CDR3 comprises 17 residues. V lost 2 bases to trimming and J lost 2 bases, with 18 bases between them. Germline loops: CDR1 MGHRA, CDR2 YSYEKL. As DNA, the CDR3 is TGCGCCAGCAGCCAAACAGACATGTACGACCTAAACTATGGCTACACCTTC. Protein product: CASSQTDMYDLNYGYTF.

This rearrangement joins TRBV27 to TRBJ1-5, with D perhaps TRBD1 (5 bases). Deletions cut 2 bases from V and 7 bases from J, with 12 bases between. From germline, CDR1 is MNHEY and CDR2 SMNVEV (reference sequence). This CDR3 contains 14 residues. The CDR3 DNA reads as TGTGCCAGCAGTTTACAGGGTTCCCTACAGCCCCAGCATTTT. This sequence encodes CASSLQGSLQPQHF.

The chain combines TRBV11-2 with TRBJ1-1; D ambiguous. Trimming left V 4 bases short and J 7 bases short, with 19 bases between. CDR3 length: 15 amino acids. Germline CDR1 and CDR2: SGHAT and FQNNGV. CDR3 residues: CASSSEPPPSSEAFF. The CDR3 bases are TGTGCCAGCAGCTCCGAACCTCCGCCCTCCAGTGAAGCTTTCTTT.

CDR3 nucleotides: TGTGCCAGCAGCCCCACGGGACAGGGCACTTACGAGCAGTACTTC. It translates to CASSPTGQGTYEQYF. The chain joins TRBV5-6 to TRBJ2-7; TRBD1 matches 9 bases. The CDR3 totals 15 residues. Germline V gene lookup returns CDR1 SGHDT and CDR2 YYEEEE. V gave up 4 bases and J gave up 4 bases; unmatched junction bases: 9.

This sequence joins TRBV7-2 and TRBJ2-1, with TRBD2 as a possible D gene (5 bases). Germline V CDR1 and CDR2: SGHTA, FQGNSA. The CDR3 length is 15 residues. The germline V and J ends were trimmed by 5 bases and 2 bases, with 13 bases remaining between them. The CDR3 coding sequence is TGTGCCAGCAGCGGGTTAGCGAATCCCTACAATGAGCAGTTCTTC. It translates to CASSGLANPYNEQFF.

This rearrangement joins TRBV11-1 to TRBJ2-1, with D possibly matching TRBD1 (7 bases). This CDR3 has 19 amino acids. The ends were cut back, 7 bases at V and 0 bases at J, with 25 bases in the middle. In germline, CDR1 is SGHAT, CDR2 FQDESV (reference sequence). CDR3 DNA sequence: TGTGCCAGCACCCCGAGGAGGGGGCGCGGGCGGAACTCCTACAATGAGCAGTTCTTC. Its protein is CASTPRRGRGRNSYNEQFF.

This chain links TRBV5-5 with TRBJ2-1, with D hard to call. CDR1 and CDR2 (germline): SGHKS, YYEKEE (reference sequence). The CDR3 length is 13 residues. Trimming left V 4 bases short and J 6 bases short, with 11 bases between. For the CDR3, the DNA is TGTGCCAGCAGCCCCGTCACGGTCAATGAGCAGTTCTTC. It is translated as CASSPVTVNEQFF.

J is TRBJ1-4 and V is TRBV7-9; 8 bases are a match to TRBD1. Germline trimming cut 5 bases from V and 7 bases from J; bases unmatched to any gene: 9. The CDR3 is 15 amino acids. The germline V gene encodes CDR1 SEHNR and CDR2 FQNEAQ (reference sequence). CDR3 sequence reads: CASSPPTGEAEKLFF. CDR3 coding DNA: TGTGCCAGCAGCCCCCCGACAGGGGAGGCTGAAAAACTGTTTTTT.

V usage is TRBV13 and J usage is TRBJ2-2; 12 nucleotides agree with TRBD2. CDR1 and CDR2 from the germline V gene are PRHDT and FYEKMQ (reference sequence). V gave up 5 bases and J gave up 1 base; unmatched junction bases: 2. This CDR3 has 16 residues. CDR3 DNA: TGTGCCAGCAGCACGACTAGCGGGGGGAACACCGGGGAGCTGTTTTTT. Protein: CASSTTSGGNTGELFF.

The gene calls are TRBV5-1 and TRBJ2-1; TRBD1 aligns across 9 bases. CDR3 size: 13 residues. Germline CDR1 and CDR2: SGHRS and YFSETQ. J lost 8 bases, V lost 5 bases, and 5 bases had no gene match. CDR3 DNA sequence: TGCGCCAGCAGGACAGGGGGTGCGGATGAGCAGTTCTTC. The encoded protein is CASRTGGADEQFF. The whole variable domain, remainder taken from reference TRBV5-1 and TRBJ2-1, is KAGVTQTPRYLIKTRGQQVTLSCSPISGHRSVSWYQQTPGQGLQFLFEYFSETQRNKGNFPGRFSGRQFSNSRSEMNVSTLELGDSALYLCASRTGGADEQFFGPGTRLTVL.

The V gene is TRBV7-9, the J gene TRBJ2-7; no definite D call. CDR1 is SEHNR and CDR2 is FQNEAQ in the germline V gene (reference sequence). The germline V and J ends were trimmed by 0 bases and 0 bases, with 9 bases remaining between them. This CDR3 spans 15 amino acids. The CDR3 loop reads CASSLANSYSYEQYF. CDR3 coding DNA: TGTGCCAGCAGCTTAGCTAACAGCTACTCCTACGAGCAGTACTTC. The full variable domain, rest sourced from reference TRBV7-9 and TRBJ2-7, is DTGVSQNPRHKITKRGQNVTFRCDPISEHNRLYWYRQTLGQGPEFLTYFQNEAQLEKSRLLSDRFSAERPKGSFSTLEIQRTEQGDSAMYLCASSLANSYSYEQYFGPGTRLTVT.

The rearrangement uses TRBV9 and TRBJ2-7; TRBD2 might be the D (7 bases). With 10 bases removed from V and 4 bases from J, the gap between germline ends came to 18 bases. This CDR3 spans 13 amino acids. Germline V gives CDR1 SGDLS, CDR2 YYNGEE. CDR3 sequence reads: CAGWGGPQYEQYV. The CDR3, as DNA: TGTGCCGGCTGGGGGGGGCCCCAATACGAGCAGTACGTC.

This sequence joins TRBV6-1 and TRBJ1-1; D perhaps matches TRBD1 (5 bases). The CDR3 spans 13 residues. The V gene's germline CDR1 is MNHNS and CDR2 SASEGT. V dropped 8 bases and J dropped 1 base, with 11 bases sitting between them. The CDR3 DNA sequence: TGTGCCAGCTCCACCGGGGGGAACACTGAAGCTTTCTTT. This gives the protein CASSTGGNTEAFF.

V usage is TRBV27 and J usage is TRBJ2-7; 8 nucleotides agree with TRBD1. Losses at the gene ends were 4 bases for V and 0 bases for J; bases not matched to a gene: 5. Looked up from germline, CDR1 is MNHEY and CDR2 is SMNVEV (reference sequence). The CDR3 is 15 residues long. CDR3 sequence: CASSSIGTGSYEQYF. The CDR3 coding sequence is TGTGCCAGCAGTTCGATCGGGACAGGCTCCTACGAGCAGTACTTC.

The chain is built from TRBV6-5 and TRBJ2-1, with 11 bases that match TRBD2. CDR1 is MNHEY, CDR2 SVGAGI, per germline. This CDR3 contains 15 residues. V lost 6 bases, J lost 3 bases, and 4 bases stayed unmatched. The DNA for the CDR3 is TGTGCCAGCAGGGCGGGACTAGCGGTCTACAATGAGCAGTTCTTC. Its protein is CASRAGLAVYNEQFF.

In DNA form, the CDR3 reads TGCGCCAGCAGCCAAGACAGGCTACTCAATCAGCCCCAGCATTTT. Translating it yields CASSQDRLLNQPQHF. The gene calls are TRBV4-3 and TRBJ1-5; D remains unclear. Trimming took off 0 bases at V and 3 bases at J, with 9 bases between the two ends. CDR1 LGHNA and CDR2 YSLEER come from the germline V gene. The CDR3 length is 15 residues.

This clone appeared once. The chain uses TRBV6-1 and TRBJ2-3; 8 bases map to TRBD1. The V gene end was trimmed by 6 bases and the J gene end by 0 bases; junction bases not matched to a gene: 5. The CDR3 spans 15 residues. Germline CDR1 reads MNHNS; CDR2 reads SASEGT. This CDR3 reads CASRRTGMSTDTQYF. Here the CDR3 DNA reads TGTGCCAGCAGGAGGACAGGGATGAGCACAGATACGCAGTATTTT.

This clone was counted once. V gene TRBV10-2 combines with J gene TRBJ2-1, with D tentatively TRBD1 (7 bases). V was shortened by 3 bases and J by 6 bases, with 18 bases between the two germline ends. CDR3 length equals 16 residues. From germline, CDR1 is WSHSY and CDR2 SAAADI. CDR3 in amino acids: CASSDLGGGAFNEQFF. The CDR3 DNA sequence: TGCGCCAGCAGTGACCTCGGAGGGGGCGCTTTCAATGAGCAGTTCTTC.

The chain's CDR3 is CASSPGTGEYNEQFF. CDR3 DNA: TGTGCCAGCAGCCCCGGGACAGGAGAATACAATGAGCAGTTCTTC. The chain couples TRBV28 to TRBJ2-1; 8 nucleotides agree with TRBD1. Germline-derived CDR1 and CDR2 are MDHEN and SYDVKM. V lost 6 bases, J lost 4 bases, and 8 bases stayed unmatched. The CDR3 length is 15 residues.

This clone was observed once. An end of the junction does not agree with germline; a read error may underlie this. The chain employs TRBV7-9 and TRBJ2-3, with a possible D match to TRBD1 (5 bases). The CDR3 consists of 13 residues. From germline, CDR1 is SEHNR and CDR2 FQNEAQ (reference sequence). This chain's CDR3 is CAGRQLGTDTQYF. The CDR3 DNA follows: TGTGCCGGCAGACAGTTGGGCACAGATACGCAGTATTTT.

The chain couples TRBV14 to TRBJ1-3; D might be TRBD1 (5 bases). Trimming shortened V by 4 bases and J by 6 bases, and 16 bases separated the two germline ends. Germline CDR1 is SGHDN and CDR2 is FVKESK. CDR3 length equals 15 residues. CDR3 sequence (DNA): TGTGCCAGCAGCCGGACATCCGGGCCGGAAAACACCATATATTTT. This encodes CASSRTSGPENTIYF.

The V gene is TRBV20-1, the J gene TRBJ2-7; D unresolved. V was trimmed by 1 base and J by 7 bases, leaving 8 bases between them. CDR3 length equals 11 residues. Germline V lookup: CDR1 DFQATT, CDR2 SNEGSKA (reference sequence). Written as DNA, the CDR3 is TGCAGTGCTAGAGGAGTGAAAGAGCAGTACTTC. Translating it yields CSARGVKEQYF.

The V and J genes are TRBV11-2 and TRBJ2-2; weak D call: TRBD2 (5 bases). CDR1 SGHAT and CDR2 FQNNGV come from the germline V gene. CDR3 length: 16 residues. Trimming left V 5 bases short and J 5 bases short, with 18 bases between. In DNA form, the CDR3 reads TGTGCCAGCAGCCAAAGCGGCGGTATAGGAACCGGGGAGCTGTTTTTT. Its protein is CASSQSGGIGTGELFF. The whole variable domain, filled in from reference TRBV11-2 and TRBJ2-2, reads EAGVAQSPRYKIIEKRQSVAFWCNPISGHATLYWYQQILGQGPKLLIQFQNNGVVDDSQLPKDRFSAERLKGVDSTLKIQPAKLEDSAVYLCASSQSGGIGTGELFFGEGSRLTVL.